This paragraph covers one T cell receptor (beta chain) sequence. Sequencing of TCR beta was undertaken in CD8+ and CD4+ T cells derived from blood. The control group consisted of healthy donors matched for age and sex. TEMRA cells were FACS-enriched, unlike CD8+ and CD4+ T cells, which were negatively isolated. Random hexamers served to reverse transcribe roughly 0.45 to 1 ug RNA. An immunoSEQ multiplex PCR amplified TCR beta CDR3 over 54 Vbeta and 13 Jbeta. TCRdb re-analysed the immunoSEQ multiplex PCR reads in MiXCR, keeping a single row per CDR3 protein. The table records roughly 200,000 distinct CDR3 sequences, roughly 94% of them present only once. This sample was included in a study of CD8 T cells in Susac syndrome. The germline gives CDR1 DFQATT, CDR2 SNEGSKA (reference sequence). CDR3 length: 13 amino acids. V was pared by 3 bases and J by 8 bases, with 14 bases between.

This sequence joins TRBV20-1 and TRBJ2-1; weak D call: TRBD2 (6 bases). The clonotype originates from a human donor in good health. Sequenced: CD4+ T cells from PBMCs. CDR3 DNA sequence: TGCAGTGCTAGCCCCCCGGGACTGTATGAGCAGTTCTTC. It specifies CSASPPGLYEQFF.